These T cell receptor beta chains were read from a single sample in a study of T cell repertoires in cytomegalovirus infection. TCRdb redid the calling of the reads with MiXCR, one entry per CDR3 protein. Among some 240,000 distinct CDR3 sequences listed, about a sixth were seen once. Sequenced input: CD8+ T cells from PBMCs. These receptors were collected from a human donor in good health (CMV status not recorded). Some clones in this sample may be carry-over from other donors' samples. Each CDR3 is given with its conserved first and last residue. A D gene is named only where the DNA matches it firmly. Some rows mark clone size as missing; the rest say once, few, many or name a class of expanded clone.

CDR3: CASSPRTPQLSF
DNA: TGTGCCAGCAGCCCCCGCACGCCACAGCTTTCTTTT
J: TRBJ1-1
V: TRBV14
D: NA
size: NA

CDR3: CASSEVGKRTGELFF
DNA: TGTGCCAGCAGTGAAGTGGGGAAACGAACCGGGGAGCTGTTTTTT
J: TRBJ2-2
V: TRBV2
D: NA
size: many

CDR3: CASSDRVYEQYF
DNA: TGTGCCAGCAGCGACAGGGTTTACGAGCAGTACTTC
J: TRBJ2-7
V: TRBV7-9
D: TRBD1
size: few

CDR3: CASSAGQTNTGELFF
DNA: TGTGCCAGCAGCGCCGGACAGACGAACACCGGGGAGCTGTTTTTT
J: TRBJ2-2
V: TRBV2
D: NA
size: NA

CDR3: CASSLVAGELFF
DNA: TGTGCCAGCAGTTTAGTGGCCGGGGAGCTGTTTTTT
J: TRBJ2-2
V: TRBV27
D: NA
size: few

CDR3: CASSPSRDRGDTGELFF
DNA: TGTGCCAGCTCACCAAGTCGAGACAGGGGGGACACCGGGGAGCTGTTTTTT
J: TRBJ2-2
V: TRBV18
D: TRBD1
size: NA

CDR3: CSARPGDGAGNEKLFF
DNA: TGCAGTGCTAGACCAGGGGACGGCGCCGGCAATGAAAAACTGTTTTTT
J: TRBJ1-4
V: TRBV20-1
D: NA
size: few

CDR3: CASSSPGQGKNIQYF
DNA: TGTGCCAGCAGCTCGCCGGGACAGGGCAAAAACATTCAGTACTTC
J: TRBJ2-4
V: TRBV13
D: TRBD1
size: few

CDR3: CASSSIRGSGETQYF
DNA: TGTGCCAGCAGCTCCATCCGTGGGAGCGGAGAGACCCAGTACTTC
J: TRBJ2-5
V: TRBV7-2
D: NA
size: NA

CDR3: CASSSRDIAYEQYF
DNA: TGTGCCAGCAGTTCCCGGGACATAGCCTACGAGCAGTACTTC
J: TRBJ2-7
V: TRBV28
D: NA
size: NA

CDR3: CSGTGRGDGGDTQYF
DNA: TGCAGTGGTACCGGTAGGGGGGACGGGGGAGATACGCAGTATTTT
J: TRBJ2-3
V: TRBV29-1
D: NA
size: NA

CDR3: CASSKARTEAFF
DNA: TGTGCCAGCAGCAAGGCCCGAACTGAAGCTTTCTTT
J: TRBJ1-1
V: TRBV5-6
D: NA
size: NA